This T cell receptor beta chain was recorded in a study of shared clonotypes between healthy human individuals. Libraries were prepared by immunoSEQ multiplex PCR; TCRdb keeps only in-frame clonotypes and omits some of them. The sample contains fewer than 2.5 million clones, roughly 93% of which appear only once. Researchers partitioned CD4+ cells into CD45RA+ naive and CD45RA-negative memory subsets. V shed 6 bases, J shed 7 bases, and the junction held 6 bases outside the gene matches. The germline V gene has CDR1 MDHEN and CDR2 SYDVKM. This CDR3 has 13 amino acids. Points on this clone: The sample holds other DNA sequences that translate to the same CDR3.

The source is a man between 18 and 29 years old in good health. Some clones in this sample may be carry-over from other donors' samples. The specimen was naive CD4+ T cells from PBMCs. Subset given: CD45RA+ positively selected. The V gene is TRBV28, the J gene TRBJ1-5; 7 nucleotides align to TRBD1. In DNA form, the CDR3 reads TGTGCCAGCAGACGACAGGGAGACCAGCCCCAGCATTTT. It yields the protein CASRRQGDQPQHF. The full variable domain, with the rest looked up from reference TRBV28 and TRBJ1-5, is DVKVTQSSRYLVKRTGEKVFLECVQDMDHENMFWYRQDPGLGLRLIYFSYDVKMKEKGDIPEGYSVSREKKERFSLILESASTNQTSMYLCASRRQGDQPQHFGDGTRLSIL.